This is a list of T cell receptor beta chains from one sample in a study of Ad26.COV2.S vaccination and SARS-CoV-2 variants. Using immunoSEQ multiplex PCR, the repertoire was profiled, and TCRdb retains in-frame clones only, with some absent. The repertoire holds hundreds of thousands of clones, around nine tenths seen once, with around 3.7% in the top ten. The source was peripheral blood, collected in a trial of Ad26.COV2.S vaccine versus placebo. These receptors were obtained from a person between 18 and 59 years old who received the Ad26.COV2.S COVID-19 vaccine or a placebo. Each CDR3 is given with its conserved first and last residue. D genes are given only for firm matches. Size is omitted from some rows. Given values are once, few, many or a class for expanded clones.

NA	TRBV3-1/TRBV3-2	TRBJ1-6	NA	TGTGCCAGCAGCCAAGTACAGGGTAATTCACCCCTCCACTTT	CASSQVQGNSPLHF
NA	TRBV9	TRBJ1-1	NA	TGTGCCAGCAGCGTAGGGGGGGCCAGTATGGAAGCTTTCTTT	CASSVGGASMEAFF
once	TRBV5-4	TRBJ1-4	NA	TGTGCCAGCAGCGAAGGACAGCCCAAAAATAATGAAAAACTGTTTTTT	CASSEGQPKNNEKLFF
NA	TRBV2	TRBJ2-7	NA	TGTGCCAGCAGTGAACAGCATTACGAGCAGTACTTC	CASSEQHYEQYF
once	TRBV30	TRBJ2-7	TRBD2	TGTGCCTGGATTCGTGGGACTACCGAGCAGTACTTC	CAWIRGTTEQYF
NA	TRBV10-1	TRBJ2-7	NA	TGCGCCAGCAGGGTGGGGGTGGAAGAGCAGTACTTC	CASRVGVEEQYF
NA	TRBV15	TRBJ2-5	TRBD2	TGTGCCACCAGCAGAGATCCAGCGGGGAGGGAGACCCAGTACTTC	CATSRDPAGRETQYF
NA	TRBV27	TRBJ2-7	NA	TGTGCCAGCAGTTTTATTGGTGGGCGGGGCCAGCTCTACTACGAGCAGTACTTC	CASSFIGGRGQLYYEQYF
NA	TRBV3-1/TRBV3-2	TRBJ1-5	NA	TGTGCCAGCAGCCAGGGGGGAAGCAATCAGCCCCAGCATTTT	CASSQGGSNQPQHF
NA	TRBV7-9	TRBJ2-5	NA	TGTGCCAGCAGCTCCCGAAAGACCCAGTACTTC	CASSSRKTQYF